A single sample gave rise to the 32 T cell receptor beta chains below, sequenced in a study of blood T cell repertoires in COVID-19. The data were produced by immunoSEQ multiplex PCR, yet TCRdb's version contains in-frame clones alone and is incomplete. The sample comprises about 260,000 clones, around 80% of which are singletons, and approximately 1.9% rests with the top ten. Input material: peripheral blood. Source of these receptors: a woman of 80 years or more with acute or convalescent COVID-19.

This chain links TRBV6-5 with TRBJ2-1; 7 bases agree with TRBD2. CDR1 and CDR2 (germline): MNHEY, SVGAGI. The ends lost 2 bases at V and 6 bases at J; junction bases unmatched: 7. CDR3 size: 15 residues. As DNA, the CDR3 is TGTGCCAGCAGTTACGGGGGGGAGCGAGGCAATGAGCAGTTCTTC. Protein: CASSYGGERGNEQFF.

This chain connects TRBV21-1 to TRBJ2-5; the table calls TRBD2, which could not be checked here. TRBV21-1 is tagged as a pseudogene. The CDR3 runs to 15 residues. CDR3 amino acids: CASRVTSGREETQYF. The CDR3 coding sequence is TGTGCCAGCAGGGTAACTAGCGGGAGGGAAGAGACCCAGTACTTC.

J is TRBJ1-4 and V is TRBV18; tentative D call: TRBD1 (5 bases). Germline V gene lookup returns CDR1 KGHSH and CDR2 LQKENI. Trimming took off 5 bases at V and 4 bases at J, with 11 bases between the two ends. This CDR3 spans 14 amino acids. In nucleotides, the CDR3 is TGTGCCAGCTCATCGACAGAACGTAATGAAAAACTGTTTTTT. Its protein is CASSSTERNEKLFF.

This rearrangement joins TRBV28 to TRBJ2-7; TRBD1 matches 7 bases. CDR1 is MDHEN, CDR2 SYDVKM, per germline. V lost 6 bases and J lost 6; bases outside the gene matches: 8. The CDR3 runs 13 residues. The chain's CDR3 is CASRPGTAIEQYF. CDR3 nucleotides: TGTGCCAGCAGACCCGGGACAGCTATCGAGCAGTACTTC.

The chain uses TRBV7-9 and TRBJ1-1; D is unclear. Germline V CDR1 and CDR2: SEHNR, FQNEAQ (reference sequence). The CDR3 extends over 13 amino acids. Trimming took off 1 base at V and 5 bases at J, with 8 bases between the two ends. This CDR3 is CASSLDPTTEAFF. The CDR3 DNA is TGTGCCAGCAGCTTAGATCCGACAACTGAAGCTTTCTTT.

The chain's CDR3 is CASSLEIGGTTNGYTF. CDR3 DNA: TGCGCCAGCAGCTTGGAAATAGGAGGGACGACGAATGGCTACACCTTC. This chain connects TRBV5-1 to TRBJ1-2; possible D gene TRBD1, 5 bases. Trimming pared 0 bases from V and 6 bases from J, leaving 18 bases between. This CDR3 spans 16 amino acids. Germline V CDR1 and CDR2: SGHRS, YFSETQ.

The chain links TRBV18 to TRBJ1-1; D gene ambiguous. Germline V gives CDR1 KGHSH, CDR2 LQKENI. The CDR3 length is 13 residues. V lost 6 bases and J 1 base, leaving 9 bases between the germline ends. The chain's CDR3 is CASSFAENTEAFF. The DNA of the CDR3 is TGTGCCAGCTCCTTCGCAGAGAACACTGAAGCTTTCTTT.

The chain couples TRBV28 to TRBJ1-2, with TRBD1 as a possible D gene (5 bases). The V and J ends lost 5 bases and 2 bases respectively, with 18 bases between them. Germline assignment: CDR1 MDHEN and CDR2 SYDVKM. The length of the CDR3 is 16 residues. The CDR3 loop is CASSLLGDRPNYGYTF. Written as DNA, the CDR3 is TGTGCCAGCAGTCTCCTGGGCGACAGACCCAACTATGGCTACACCTTC.

The rearrangement links TRBV2 to TRBJ2-7; 10 bases agree with TRBD2. CDR1 and CDR2 (germline): SNHLY, FYNNEI. Trimming cost V 5 bases and J 2 bases; bases outside gene matches: 18. The CDR3 sequence is 19 residues long. The DNA of the CDR3 is TGTGCCAGCAGTCGCCACAGGACAGGGCTAGCGGGAGTGCCCTACGAGCAGTACTTC. It translates to CASSRHRTGLAGVPYEQYF.

This chain links TRBV7-2 with TRBJ1-1; no definite D call. Germline loops: CDR1 SGHTA, CDR2 FQGNSA. With 3 bases removed from V and 1 base from J, the gap between germline ends came to 12 bases. This CDR3 has 15 residues. The CDR3 DNA reads TGTGCCAGCAGCTTCCCCCGGTCCGGGAACACTGAAGCTTTCTTT. It yields the protein CASSFPRSGNTEAFF.

This clone was seen a few times. The genes are TRBV6-4 and TRBJ2-2; 8 nucleotides match TRBD1. Germline V CDR1 and CDR2: MRHNA, SNTAGT. V lost 4 bases, J lost 7 bases, and 5 bases stayed unmatched. The CDR3 spans 14 residues. The CDR3, as DNA: TGTGCCAGCAGTGGCGACAGGGGCATCGGGGAGCTGTTTTTT. This translates into CASSGDRGIGELFF.

The chain uses TRBV7-2 and TRBJ1-2; D is perhaps TRBD1 (6 bases). The CDR3 has 16 amino acids. Looked up from germline, CDR1 is SGHTA and CDR2 is FQGNSA. Between the trimmed V and J ends, which lost 0 bases and 3 bases, there was a span of 14 bases. The chain's CDR3 is CASSLASQGADYGYTF. DNA for the CDR3: TGTGCCAGCAGCTTAGCTTCACAGGGAGCTGACTATGGCTACACCTTC.

The chain uses TRBV6-1 and TRBJ1-2; D is undetermined. The CDR3 is 13 residues long. V was trimmed by 2 bases and J by 2 bases, leaving 6 bases between them. CDR1 MNHNS and CDR2 SASEGT come from the germline V gene. CDR3 region: CASSEIYNYGYTF. CDR3 DNA: TGTGCCAGCAGTGAAATCTACAACTATGGCTACACCTTC.

CDR3 DNA sequence: TGCGCCAGCACTCGGGGGGCGGAAGGTTATGGCTACACCTTC. It codes for CASTRGAEGYGYTF. The chain combines TRBV5-1 with TRBJ1-2, with D possibly TRBD1 on 6 matching bases. Deletions cut 6 bases from V and 5 bases from J, with 17 bases between. Germline-derived CDR1 and CDR2 are SGHRS and YFSETQ. The length of the CDR3 is 14 residues.

J is TRBJ2-7 and V is TRBV5-1; D is possibly TRBD1 (5 bases). The V end lost 4 bases, the J end lost 6 bases, and 20 bases lay between the germline ends. CDR3 length: 15 residues. Germline loops: CDR1 SGHRS, CDR2 YFSETQ. The CDR3 nucleotides are TGCGCCAGCAGCGCCTCAGGGATCCCTCTAGGCGAGCAGTACTTC. Its protein product is CASSASGIPLGEQYF.

The chain has TRBV2 and TRBJ1-1; tentative D call: TRBD1 (6 bases). The CDR3 is 14 residues long. The V gene's germline CDR1 is SNHLY and CDR2 FYNNEI. Trimming stripped 4 bases from V and 6 bases from J, with 15 bases between. CDR3 sequence reads: CASSVQGQLSEAFF. CDR3 in DNA: TGTGCCAGCAGTGTTCAGGGGCAACTCTCTGAAGCTTTCTTT.

The chain couples TRBV7-2 to TRBJ2-3; possible D gene TRBD1, 5 bases. CDR3 size: 15 residues. Trimming pared 0 bases from V and 5 bases from J, leaving 12 bases between. CDR1 and CDR2 from the germline V gene are SGHTA and FQGNSA. The CDR3 region is CASSLALAGQDTQYF. The CDR3 DNA reads as TGTGCCAGCAGCTTAGCCTTGGCAGGGCAAGATACGCAGTATTTT.

This chain connects TRBV6-6 to TRBJ1-1, with D unclear. V lost 3 bases and J lost 0, with 5 bases in between. The CDR3 runs 13 residues. Germline loops: CDR1 MNHNY, CDR2 SVGAGI (reference sequence). For the CDR3, the DNA is TGTGCCAGCAGTTATTCCATGAACACTGAAGCTTTCTTT. Encoded protein: CASSYSMNTEAFF.

The chain employs TRBV5-8 and TRBJ2-5, with 7 bases fitting TRBD1. The CDR3 has 14 residues. Trimming cost V 3 bases and J 2 bases; bases outside gene matches: 4. Germline V gene sequence: CDR1 SGHTS, CDR2 YDEGEE. Here the CDR3 reads CASSWGQRQETQYF. CDR3 in DNA: TGTGCCAGCAGCTGGGGACAGCGACAAGAGACCCAGTACTTC.

This rearrangement joins TRBV5-4 to TRBJ2-3; the match to TRBD1 covers 7 bases. The CDR3 contains 15 residues. Germline V gene sequence: CDR1 SGHNT, CDR2 YYREEE (reference sequence). V lost 4 bases and J lost 0; bases outside the gene matches: 5. Written as DNA, the CDR3 is TGTGCCAGCAGCGGACAGGCTTCTAGCACAGATACGCAGTATTTT. It specifies CASSGQASSTDTQYF.

The J gene is TRBJ2-3, the V gene TRBV12-5; TRBD1 might be the D (5 bases). V was pared by 3 bases and J by 4 bases, with 5 bases between. The CDR3 loop spans 12 amino acids. Germline CDR1 is LGHNT and CDR2 is FRNRAP. The CDR3 region is CASGLGADTQYF. The CDR3 DNA reads TGTGCTAGTGGTTTAGGGGCAGATACGCAGTATTTT.

This chain connects TRBV4-2 to TRBJ2-5, with 7 bases identical to TRBD1. With 4 bases clipped from V and 4 bases from J, the junction kept 0 bases outside the gene matches. Germline-derived CDR1 and CDR2 are LGHNA and YNFKEQ. The CDR3 contains 12 residues. The DNA for the CDR3 is TGTGCCAGCAGCCGGGACAGAGAGACCCAGTACTTC. Protein product: CASSRDRETQYF.

This rearrangement joins TRBV7-9 to TRBJ1-2; possible D gene TRBD1, 5 bases. There are 14 residues in the CDR3. Germline CDR1 and CDR2: SEHNR and FQNEAQ (reference sequence). Trimming cost V 4 bases and J 1 base, with 10 bases left between them. The CDR3 loop reads CASSSGTYNYGYTF. CDR3 sequence (DNA): TGTGCCAGCAGCTCAGGGACTTATAACTATGGCTACACCTTC.

Here the CDR3 reads CASSQVTRGYGYTF. CDR3 bases: TGCGCCAGCAGCCAAGTAACCAGGGGGTATGGCTACACCTTC. The chain uses TRBV4-1 and TRBJ1-2; 7 positions match TRBD1. CDR1 is MGHRA, CDR2 YSYEKL, per germline. The CDR3 is 14 amino acids. Trimming removed 1 base from V and 5 bases from J; junction bases left unmatched: 4.

V and J are TRBV27 and TRBJ2-3; 8 positions agree with TRBD2. Germline V gene data show CDR1 as MNHEY and CDR2 as SMNVEV (reference sequence). This CDR3 contains 14 residues. J was trimmed by 3 bases and V by 4 bases; bases with no gene match: 3. CDR3 protein: CASSSAGVTDTQYF. In DNA form, the CDR3 reads TGTGCCAGCAGTTCAGCGGGAGTAACAGATACGCAGTATTTT.

CDR3 loop: CASNGEGTYNEQFF. The CDR3 DNA follows: TGTGCCAGCAACGGCGAGGGTACCTACAATGAGCAGTTCTTC. The rearrangement links TRBV2 to TRBJ2-1, with a weak D call TRBD2 (5 bases). V lost 7 bases to trimming and J lost 2 bases, with 12 bases between them. CDR1 is SNHLY, CDR2 FYNNEI, per germline. The CDR3 totals 14 residues. The full variable domain, completed using reference TRBV2 and TRBJ2-1, is EPEVTQTPSHQVTQMGQEVILRCVPISNHLYFYWYRQILGQKVEFLVSFYNNEISEKSEIFDDQFSVERPDGSNFTLKIRSTKLEDSAMYFCASNGEGTYNEQFFGPGTRLTVL.

The J gene is TRBJ2-7, the V gene TRBV28, with TRBD1 matching over 9 bases. Germline V gives CDR1 MDHEN, CDR2 SYDVKM. There are 16 residues in the CDR3. Trimming at V came to 4 bases and at J to 4 bases, leaving 11 bases not matched to a gene. CDR3 DNA: TGTGCCAGCAGTTCCCCCGCGGGACAGGGCAGGTACGAGCAGTACTTC. This sequence encodes CASSSPAGQGRYEQYF.

The chain couples TRBV27 to TRBJ2-5, with D possibly being TRBD2 (6 bases). V was trimmed by 5 bases and J by 7 bases, leaving 14 bases between them. The length of the CDR3 is 13 residues. Germline CDR1 reads MNHEY; CDR2 reads SMNVEV (reference sequence). The CDR3 sequence: CASSPTRRGTQYF. CDR3 DNA sequence: TGTGCCAGCAGTCCGACTAGGCGAGGGACCCAGTACTTC.

The chain joins TRBV18 to TRBJ2-1; weak D call: TRBD1 (6 bases). The CDR3 runs to 17 residues. V dropped 3 bases and J dropped 4 bases, with 19 bases sitting between them. Germline loops: CDR1 KGHSH, CDR2 LQKENI. CDR3 nucleotides: TGTGCCAGCTCACCGGCCGGGACAAACCCTAGATACAATGAGCAGTTCTTC. Translation: CASSPAGTNPRYNEQFF.

The J gene is TRBJ2-5, the V gene TRBV28; 8 bases match TRBD1. CDR1 and CDR2 (germline): MDHEN, SYDVKM. After removal of 3 bases from V and 5 bases from J, the junction contained 8 bases not matched to a gene. The CDR3 extends over 15 amino acids. CDR3 DNA: TGTGCCAGCAGTTTTCCGGACAGGGTGGGGGAGACCCAGTACTTC. As protein: CASSFPDRVGETQYF.

V usage is TRBV18 and J usage is TRBJ2-7; 8 nucleotides match TRBD2. The trim removed 2 bases at V and 6 bases at J, leaving 9 bases unmatched. Germline V gives CDR1 KGHSH, CDR2 LQKENI. The length of the CDR3 is 15 residues. As DNA, the CDR3 is TGTGCCAGCTCACCAACGGGAGGGCCGGGTAGCGAGCAGTACTTC. It specifies CASSPTGGPGSEQYF. Complete variable domain (other parts from reference TRBV18 and TRBJ2-7): NAGVMQNPRHLVRRRGQEARLRCSPMKGHSHVYWYRQLPEEGLKFMVYLQKENIIDESGMPKERFSAEFPKEGPSILRIQQVVRGDSAAYFCASSPTGGPGSEQYFGPGTRLTVT.

The V gene is TRBV3-1 (or the pseudogene TRBV3-2), the J gene TRBJ1-1; TRBD1 matches at 11 bases. This CDR3 comprises 15 residues. V was pared by 4 bases and J by 7 bases, with 8 bases of the junction left unmatched. Per the germline V gene, CDR1 is LGHDT and CDR2 is YNNKEL (reference sequence). The CDR3 coding sequence is TGTGCCAGCAGCCCAGGCTGGGGGACAGGGGGTGAAGCTTTCTTT. Amino acid sequence: CASSPGWGTGGEAFF.